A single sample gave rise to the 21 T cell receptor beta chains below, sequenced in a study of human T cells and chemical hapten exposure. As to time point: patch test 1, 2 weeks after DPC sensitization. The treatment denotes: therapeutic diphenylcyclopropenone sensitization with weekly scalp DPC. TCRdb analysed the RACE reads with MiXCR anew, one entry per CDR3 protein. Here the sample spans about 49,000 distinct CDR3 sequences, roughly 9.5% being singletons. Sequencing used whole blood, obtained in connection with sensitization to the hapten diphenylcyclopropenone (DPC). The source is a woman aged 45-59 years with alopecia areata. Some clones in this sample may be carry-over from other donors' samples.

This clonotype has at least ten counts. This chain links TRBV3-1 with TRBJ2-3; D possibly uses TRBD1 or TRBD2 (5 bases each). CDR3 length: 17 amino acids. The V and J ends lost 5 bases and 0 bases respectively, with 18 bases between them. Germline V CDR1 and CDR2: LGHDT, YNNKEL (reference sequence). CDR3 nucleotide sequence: TGTGCCAGCAGCGCCGAGTTGGGACCCTCTAGCACAGATACGCAGTATTTT. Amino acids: CASSAELGPSSTDTQYF.

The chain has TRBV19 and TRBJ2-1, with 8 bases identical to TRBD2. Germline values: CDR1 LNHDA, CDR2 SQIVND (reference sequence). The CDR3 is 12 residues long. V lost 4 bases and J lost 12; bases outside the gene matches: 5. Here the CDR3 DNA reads TGTGCCAGTAGTAGCGGGAGGTTCTGGCAGTTCTTC. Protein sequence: CASSSGRFWQFF.

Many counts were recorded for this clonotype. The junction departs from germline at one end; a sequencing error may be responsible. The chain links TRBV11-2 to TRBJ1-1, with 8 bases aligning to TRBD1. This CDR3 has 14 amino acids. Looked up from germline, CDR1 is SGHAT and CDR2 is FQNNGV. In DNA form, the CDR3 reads TGTGCCAGCAGCTTTTACAGGGGGAACAATGAAGCTTTCTTT. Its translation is CASSFYRGNNEAFF.

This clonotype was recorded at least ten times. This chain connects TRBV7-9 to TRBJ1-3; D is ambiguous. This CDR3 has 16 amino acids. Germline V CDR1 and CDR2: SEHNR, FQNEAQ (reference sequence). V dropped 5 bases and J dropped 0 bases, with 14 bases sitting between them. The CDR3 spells CASSLDGLSSGNTIYF. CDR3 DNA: TGTGCCAGCAGCCTGGACGGTCTGAGCTCTGGAAACACCATATATTTT.

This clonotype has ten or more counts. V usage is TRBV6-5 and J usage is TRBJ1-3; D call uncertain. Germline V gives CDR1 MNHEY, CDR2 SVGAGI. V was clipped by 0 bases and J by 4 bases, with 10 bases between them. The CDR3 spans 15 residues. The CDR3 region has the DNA TGTGCCAGCAGTTACTCAACCGCGGCAGGAAACACCATATATTTT. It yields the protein CASSYSTAAGNTIYF.

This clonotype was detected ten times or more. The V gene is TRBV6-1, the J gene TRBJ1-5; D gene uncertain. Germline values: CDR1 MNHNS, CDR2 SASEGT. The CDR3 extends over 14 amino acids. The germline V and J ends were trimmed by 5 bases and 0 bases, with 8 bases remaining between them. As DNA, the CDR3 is TGTGCCAGCAGTAGCGAGGTTAGCAATCAGCCCCAGCATTTT. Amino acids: CASSSEVSNQPQHF.

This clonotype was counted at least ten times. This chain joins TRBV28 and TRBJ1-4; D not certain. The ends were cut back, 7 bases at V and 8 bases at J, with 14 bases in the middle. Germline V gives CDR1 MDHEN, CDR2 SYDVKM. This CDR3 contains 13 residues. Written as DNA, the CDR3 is TGTGCCAGCACTGGTGGTTTCGGGGAAAAACTGTTTTTT. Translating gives CASTGGFGEKLFF. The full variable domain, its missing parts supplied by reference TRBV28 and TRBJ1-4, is DVKVTQSSRYLVKRTGEKVFLECVQDMDHENMFWYRQDPGLGLRLIYFSYDVKMKEKGDIPEGYSVSREKKERFSLILESASTNQTSMYLCASTGGFGEKLFFGSGTQLSVL.

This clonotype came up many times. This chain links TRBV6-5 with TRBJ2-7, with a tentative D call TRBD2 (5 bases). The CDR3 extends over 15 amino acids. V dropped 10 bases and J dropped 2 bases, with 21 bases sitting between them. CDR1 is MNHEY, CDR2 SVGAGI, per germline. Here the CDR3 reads CAKPARQTNTYEQYF. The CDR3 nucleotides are TGTGCCAAACCGGCCCGGCAGACTAACACCTACGAGCAGTACTTC.

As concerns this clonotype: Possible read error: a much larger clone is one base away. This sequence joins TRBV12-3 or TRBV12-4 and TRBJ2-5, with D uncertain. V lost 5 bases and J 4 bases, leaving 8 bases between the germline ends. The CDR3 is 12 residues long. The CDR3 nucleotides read TGTGCCAGCAGTCTGGCTAGAGAGACCCAGTACTTC. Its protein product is CASSLARETQYF.

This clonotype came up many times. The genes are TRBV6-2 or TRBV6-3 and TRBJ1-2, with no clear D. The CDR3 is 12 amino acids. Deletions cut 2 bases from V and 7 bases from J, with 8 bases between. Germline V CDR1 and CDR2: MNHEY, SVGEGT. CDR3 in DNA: TGTGCCAGCAGTTACCCGTGTCCTGGCTACACCTTC. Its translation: CASSYPCPGYTF.

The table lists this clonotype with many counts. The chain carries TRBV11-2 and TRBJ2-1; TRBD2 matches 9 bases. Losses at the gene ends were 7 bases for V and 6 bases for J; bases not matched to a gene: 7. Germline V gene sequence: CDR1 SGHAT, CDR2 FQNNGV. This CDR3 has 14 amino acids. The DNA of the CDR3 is TGTGCCAGCACCCCAGGGACTAGCAGCAATGAGCAGTTCTTC. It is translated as CASTPGTSSNEQFF.

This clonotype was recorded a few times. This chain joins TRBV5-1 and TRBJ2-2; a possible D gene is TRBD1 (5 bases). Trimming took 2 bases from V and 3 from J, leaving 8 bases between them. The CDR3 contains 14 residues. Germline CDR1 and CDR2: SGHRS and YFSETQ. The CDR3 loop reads CASSLDSYTGELFF. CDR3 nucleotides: TGCGCCAGCAGCTTAGACAGCTACACCGGGGAGCTGTTTTTT.

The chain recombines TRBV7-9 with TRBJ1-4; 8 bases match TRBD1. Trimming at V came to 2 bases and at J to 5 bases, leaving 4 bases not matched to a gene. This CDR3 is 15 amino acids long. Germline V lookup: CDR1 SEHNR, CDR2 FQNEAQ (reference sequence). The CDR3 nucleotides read TGTGCCAGCAGCTTACAGGGGGCATCAAATGAAAAACTGTTTTTT. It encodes CASSLQGASNEKLFF.

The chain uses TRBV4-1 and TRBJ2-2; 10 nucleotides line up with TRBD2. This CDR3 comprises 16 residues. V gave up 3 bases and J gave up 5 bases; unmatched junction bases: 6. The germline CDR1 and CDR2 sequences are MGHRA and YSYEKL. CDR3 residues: CASSQTLGLATGELFF. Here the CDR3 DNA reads TGCGCCAGCAGCCAGACCCTGGGACTAGCGACCGGGGAGCTGTTTTTT.

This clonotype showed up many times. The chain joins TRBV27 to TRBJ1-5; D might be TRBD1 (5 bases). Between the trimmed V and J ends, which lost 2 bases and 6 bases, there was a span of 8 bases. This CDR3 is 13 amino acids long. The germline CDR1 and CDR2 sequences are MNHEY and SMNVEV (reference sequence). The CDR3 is CASSLRGGQPQHF. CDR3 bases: TGTGCCAGCAGTTTACGGGGGGGTCAGCCCCAGCATTTT.

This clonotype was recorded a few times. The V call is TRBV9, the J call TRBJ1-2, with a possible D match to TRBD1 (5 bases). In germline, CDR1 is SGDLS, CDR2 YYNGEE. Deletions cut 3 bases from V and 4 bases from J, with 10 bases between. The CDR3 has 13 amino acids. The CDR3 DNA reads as TGTGCCAGCAGCGCTACAGGACTCTATGGCTACACCTTC. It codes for CASSATGLYGYTF.

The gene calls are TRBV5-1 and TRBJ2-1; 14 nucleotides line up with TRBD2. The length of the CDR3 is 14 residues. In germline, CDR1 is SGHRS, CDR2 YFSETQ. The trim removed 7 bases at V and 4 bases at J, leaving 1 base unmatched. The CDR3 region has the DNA TGCGCCAGCGGACTAGCGGGGGGATACAATGAGCAGTTCTTC. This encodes CASGLAGGYNEQFF.

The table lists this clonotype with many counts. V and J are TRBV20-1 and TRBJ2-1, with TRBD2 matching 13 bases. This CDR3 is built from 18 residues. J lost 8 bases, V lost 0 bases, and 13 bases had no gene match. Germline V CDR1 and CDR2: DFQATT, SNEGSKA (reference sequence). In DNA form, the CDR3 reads TGCAGTGCTAGAGATCTCCCCGGGACTAGCGGGGTGGTTGATGAGCAGTTCTTC. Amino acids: CSARDLPGTSGVVDEQFF.

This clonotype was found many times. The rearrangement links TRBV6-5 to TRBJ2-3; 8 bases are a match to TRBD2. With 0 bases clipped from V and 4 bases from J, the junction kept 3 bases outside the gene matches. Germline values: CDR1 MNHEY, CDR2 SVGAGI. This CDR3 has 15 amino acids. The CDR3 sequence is CASSYSGTRADTQYF. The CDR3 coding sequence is TGTGCCAGCAGTTACTCAGGGACTAGGGCAGATACGCAGTATTTT.

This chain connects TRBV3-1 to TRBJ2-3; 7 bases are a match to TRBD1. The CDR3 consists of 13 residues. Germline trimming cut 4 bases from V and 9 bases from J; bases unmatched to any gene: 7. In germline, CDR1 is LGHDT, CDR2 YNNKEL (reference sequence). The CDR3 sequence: CASSRGQVGTQYF. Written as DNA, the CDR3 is TGTGCCAGCAGCCGTGGACAGGTTGGAACGCAGTATTTT.

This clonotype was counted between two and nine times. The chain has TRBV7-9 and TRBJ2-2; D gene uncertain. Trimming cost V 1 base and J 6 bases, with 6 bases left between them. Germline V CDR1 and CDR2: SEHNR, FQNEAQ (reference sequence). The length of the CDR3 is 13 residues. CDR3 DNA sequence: TGTGCCAGCAGCTTAGTATTGCCCGGGGAGCTGTTTTTT. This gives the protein CASSLVLPGELFF. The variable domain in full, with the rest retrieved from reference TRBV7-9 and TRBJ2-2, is DTGVSQNPRHKITKRGQNVTFRCDPISEHNRLYWYRQTLGQGPEFLTYFQNEAQLEKSRLLSDRFSAERPKGSFSTLEIQRTEQGDSAMYLCASSLVLPGELFFGEGSRLTVL.